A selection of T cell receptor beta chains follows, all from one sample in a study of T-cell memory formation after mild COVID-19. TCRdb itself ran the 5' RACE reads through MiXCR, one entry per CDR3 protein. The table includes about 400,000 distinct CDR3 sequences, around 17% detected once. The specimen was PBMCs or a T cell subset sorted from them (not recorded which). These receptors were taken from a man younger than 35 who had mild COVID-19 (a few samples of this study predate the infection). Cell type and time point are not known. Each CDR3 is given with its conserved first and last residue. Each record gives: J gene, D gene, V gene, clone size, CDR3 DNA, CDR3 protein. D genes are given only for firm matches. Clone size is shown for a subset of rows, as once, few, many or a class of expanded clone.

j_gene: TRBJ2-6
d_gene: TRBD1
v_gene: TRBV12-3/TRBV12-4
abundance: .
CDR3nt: TGTGCCAGCAGTACAGGGGGCCTTCGGGTCCTGACTTTC
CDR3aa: CASSTGGLRVLTF

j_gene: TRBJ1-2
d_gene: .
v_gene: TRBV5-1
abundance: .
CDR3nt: TGCGCCAGCAGCTTGGCGGTTATGGGAGCCAACTATGGCTACACCTTC
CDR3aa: CASSLAVMGANYGYTF

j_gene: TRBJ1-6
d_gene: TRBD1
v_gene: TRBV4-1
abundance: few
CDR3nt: TGCGCCAGCAGCCAAACCCCTTTGGTCAGGGGGCTTTCACCCCTCCACTTT
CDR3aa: CASSQTPLVRGLSPLHF

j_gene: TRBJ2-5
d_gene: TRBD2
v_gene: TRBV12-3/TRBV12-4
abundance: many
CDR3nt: TGTGCCAGCACCAACCGGGCTAGCGGGGGGTCCTACCAAGAGACCCAGTACTTC
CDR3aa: CASTNRASGGSYQETQYF

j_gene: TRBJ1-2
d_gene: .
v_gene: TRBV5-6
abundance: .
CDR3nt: TGTGCCAGCAGCTCCCGGGACGGGCTGCAGGGTGGCTACACCTTC
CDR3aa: CASSSRDGLQGGYTF

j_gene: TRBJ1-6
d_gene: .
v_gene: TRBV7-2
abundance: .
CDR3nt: TGTGCCAGCAGCCCTACACTCATAGATAATTCACCCCTCCACTTT
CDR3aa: CASSPTLIDNSPLHF

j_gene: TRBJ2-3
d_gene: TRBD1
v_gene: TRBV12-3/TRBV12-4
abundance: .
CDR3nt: TGTGCCAGCAGCCACGGACAGGGGATAACAGATACGCAGTATTTT
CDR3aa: CASSHGQGITDTQYF

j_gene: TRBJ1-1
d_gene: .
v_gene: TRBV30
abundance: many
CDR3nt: TGTGCCTGGATCCAGTCTGCTATGAACACTGAAGCTTTCTTT
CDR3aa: CAWIQSAMNTEAFF

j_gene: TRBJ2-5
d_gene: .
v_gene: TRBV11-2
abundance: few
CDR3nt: TGTGCCAGCAGCTTAGATACAAACGGGGGCGGGGAGACCCAGTACTTC
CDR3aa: CASSLDTNGGGETQYF

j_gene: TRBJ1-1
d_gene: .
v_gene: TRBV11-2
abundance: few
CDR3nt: TGTGCCAGCAGCGAGGAGTTGGTCACTGAAGCTTTCTTT
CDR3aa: CASSEELVTEAFF

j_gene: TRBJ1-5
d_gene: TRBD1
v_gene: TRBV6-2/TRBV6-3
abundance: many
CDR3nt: TGTGCCAGCAGTCCGGGACTCAGGGGGGATCAGCCCCAGCATTTT
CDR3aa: CASSPGLRGDQPQHF

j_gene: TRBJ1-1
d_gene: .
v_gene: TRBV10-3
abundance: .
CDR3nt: TGTGCCATCAGTGAAGCTACGGGGGTGGTTGAAGCTTTCTTT
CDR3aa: CAISEATGVVEAFF

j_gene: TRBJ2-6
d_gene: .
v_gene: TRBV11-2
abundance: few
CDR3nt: TGTGCCAGCAGCCCGTGGGAGACGGGCCTGACTTTC
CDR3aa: CASSPWETGLTF

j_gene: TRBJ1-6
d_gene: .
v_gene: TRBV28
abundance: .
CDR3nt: TGTGCCAGCCAGGGTCACTCACCCCTCCACTTT
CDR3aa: CASQGHSPLHF